These 16 T cell receptor beta chains share one sample of origin, sequenced in a study of cytomegalovirus exposure and HLA in healthy donors. PCR amplification relied on 60 Vbeta primers (plus 13 Jbeta primers). Data came from immunoSEQ multiplex PCR; TCRdb stores just in-frame clones and leaves some out. The table has some 150,000 clones, around 85% seen once. The sample taken for sequencing was PBMCs. Every receptor here comes from a middle-aged man in good health and CMV-seronegative.

The rearrangement joins TRBV6-5 to TRBJ2-3, with TRBD2 identical over 11 bases. The CDR3 totals 15 residues. With 8 bases clipped from V and 4 bases from J, the junction kept 8 bases outside the gene matches. Germline V CDR1 and CDR2: MNHEY, SVGAGI. In nucleotides, the CDR3 is TGTGCCAGCGCCTCTAGCGGGGGGTTCGCAGATACGCAGTATTTT. Residues: CASASSGGFADTQYF.

The CDR3 loop reads CASSLGGGANNSPLHF. CDR3 in DNA: TGTGCCAGCAGCTTGGGTGGGGGGGCGAATAATTCACCCCTCCACTTT. The J gene is TRBJ1-6, the V gene TRBV5-4, with a weak D call TRBD1 (6 bases). CDR3 length: 16 amino acids. V lost 0 bases and J lost 5, with 12 bases in between. Germline CDR1 is SGHNT and CDR2 is YYREEE (reference sequence).

Concerning this clone itself: Additional DNA sequences in this sample encode the identical CDR3. The chain employs TRBV5-1 and TRBJ2-5, with a possible D match to TRBD2 (5 bases). Germline lookup yields CDR1 SGHRS and CDR2 YFSETQ. The CDR3 length is 13 residues. V shed 0 bases and J shed 8 bases, with 11 bases lying between them. CDR3 nucleotide sequence: TGCGCCAGCAGCTTGGGGCGGGTAGAAACCCAGTACTTC. This sequence encodes CASSLGRVETQYF.

The genes are TRBV9 and TRBJ2-3; possibly TRBD2 for D (6 bases). This CDR3 comprises 16 residues. Germline CDR1 SGDLS, CDR2 YYNGEE. Trimming shortened V by 0 bases and J by 0 bases, and 11 bases separated the two germline ends. The CDR3 region is CASSVVPGESTDTQYF. CDR3 nucleotide sequence: TGTGCCAGCAGCGTAGTGCCGGGGGAAAGCACAGATACGCAGTATTTT. The full variable domain, completed using reference TRBV9 and TRBJ2-3, is DSGVTQTPKHLITATGQRVTLRCSPRSGDLSVYWYQQSLDQGLQFLIQYYNGEERAKGNILERFSAQQFPDLHSELNLSSLELGDSALYFCASSVVPGESTDTQYFGPGTRLTVL.

In DNA, the CDR3 is TGCGCCAGCAGCCCCGCAGGCTACGAGCAGTACTTC. It translates to CASSPAGYEQYF. The chain combines TRBV5-1 with TRBJ2-7; D gene ambiguous. This CDR3 has 12 amino acids. Deletions cut 4 bases from V and 3 bases from J, with 8 bases between. CDR1 SGHRS and CDR2 YFSETQ come from the germline V gene.

The rearrangement links TRBV7-2 to TRBJ2-4; D unresolved. V was cut by 3 bases and J by 3 bases, with 12 bases left in between. CDR3 length: 15 residues. Germline V lookup: CDR1 SGHTA, CDR2 FQGNSA. CDR3: CASSFFQANKNIQYF. CDR3 coding DNA: TGTGCCAGCAGCTTTTTCCAGGCCAACAAAAACATTCAGTACTTC. The variable domain in full, with the rest retrieved from reference TRBV7-2 and TRBJ2-4, is GAGVSQSPSNKVTEKGKDVELRCDPISGHTALYWYRQSLGQGLEFLIYFQGNSAPDKSGLPSDRFSAERTGGSVSTLTIQRTQQEDSAVYLCASSFFQANKNIQYFGAGTRLSVL.

The genes are TRBV14 and TRBJ1-6; possible D gene TRBD1, 6 bases. Germline assignment: CDR1 SGHDN and CDR2 FVKESK. The CDR3 extends over 18 amino acids. Trimming took 2 bases from V and 7 from J, leaving 21 bases between them. CDR3 sequence (DNA): TGTGCCAGCAGCCAAAAAGCCATGCGGCAGGGGTCAAATTCACCCCTCCACTTT. Its protein product is CASSQKAMRQGSNSPLHF.

V usage is TRBV7-9 and J usage is TRBJ2-3, with 8 bases lining up with TRBD2. CDR3 length equals 12 residues. J was trimmed by 9 bases and V by 5 bases; bases with no gene match: 4. Germline V gives CDR1 SEHNR, CDR2 FQNEAQ (reference sequence). The CDR3 spells CASSPLAGTQYF. The CDR3 region has the DNA TGTGCCAGCAGCCCTTTAGCGGGGACGCAGTATTTT.

The rearrangement uses TRBV25-1 and TRBJ1-2; 7 bases fit TRBD1. There are 13 residues in the CDR3. Losses at the gene ends were 3 bases for V and 3 bases for J; bases not matched to a gene: 1. Germline V gene lookup returns CDR1 MGHDK and CDR2 SYGVNS. For the CDR3, the DNA is TGTGCCAGCAGTGAGGGACAGTACTATGGCTACACCTTC. Its protein product is CASSEGQYYGYTF.

J is TRBJ2-4 and V is TRBV2; 9 nucleotides match TRBD2. The CDR3 has 16 residues. CDR1 is SNHLY and CDR2 is FYNNEI in the germline V gene. V lost 4 bases to trimming and J lost 1 base; unmatched junction nucleotides: 5. The CDR3 DNA is TGTGCCAGCAGTGGAGGCGGGGGGGTGGCCAAAAACATTCAGTACTTC. This gives the protein CASSGGGGVAKNIQYF.

V gene TRBV2 combines with J gene TRBJ2-7, with D unclear. The V end lost 6 bases, the J end lost 4 bases, and 4 bases lay between the germline ends. The CDR3 contains 10 residues. Germline V CDR1 and CDR2: SNHLY, FYNNEI. The CDR3 DNA follows: TGTGCCAGCAGGGCTTACGAGCAGTACTTC. It encodes CASRAYEQYF.

The count of this clone is one. The chain is built from TRBV30 and TRBJ1-1; D may be TRBD1 (6 bases). V was clipped by 1 base and J by 1 base, with 16 bases between them. CDR1 GTSNPN and CDR2 SVGIG come from the germline V gene (reference sequence). The CDR3 contains 16 residues. This chain's CDR3 is CAWSAQEQGWNTEAFF. CDR3 sequence (DNA): TGTGCCTGGAGTGCCCAAGAACAGGGTTGGAACACTGAAGCTTTCTTT.

This clone appeared once. The chain has TRBV11-2 and TRBJ2-3; 13 bases line up with TRBD2. CDR1 and CDR2 (germline): SGHAT, FQNNGV. This CDR3 spans 16 amino acids. The V and J ends lost 5 bases and 2 bases, in that order; junction bases with no gene match: 4. The CDR3 spells CASSAGTSGATDTQYF. CDR3 in DNA: TGTGCCAGCAGCGCGGGGACTAGCGGGGCCACAGATACGCAGTATTTT.

V gene TRBV10-3 combines with J gene TRBJ2-5, with D perhaps TRBD2 (7 bases). Germline-derived CDR1 and CDR2 are ENHRY and SYGVKD. The germline V and J ends were trimmed by 8 bases and 2 bases, with 21 bases remaining between them. This CDR3 has 16 residues. CDR3 amino acids: CAILGRKGGGQETQYF. The DNA for the CDR3 is TGTGCCATCCTGGGTAGGAAGGGAGGGGGTCAAGAGACCCAGTACTTC.

This chain uses TRBV4-2 with TRBJ2-3; 12 bases line up with TRBD2. Germline V gene sequence: CDR1 LGHNA, CDR2 YNFKEQ. This CDR3 spans 20 amino acids. The junction had 12 bases not matched to a gene; V was cut back by 0 bases and J by 2 bases. CDR3 residues: CASSQDRGTSGPRSTDTQYF. DNA for the CDR3: TGTGCCAGCAGCCAAGATCGGGGGACTAGCGGGCCTCGCTCCACAGATACGCAGTATTTT.

A few counts support this clone. This chain connects TRBV9 to TRBJ1-4; 8 bases match TRBD1. The CDR3 is 15 residues long. CDR1 is SGDLS and CDR2 is YYNGEE in the germline V gene. V shed 0 bases, J shed 6 bases, and the junction held 4 bases outside the gene matches. The CDR3 here is CASSVGVDRDEKLFF. CDR3 sequence (DNA): TGTGCCAGCAGCGTAGGGGTGGACAGGGATGAAAAACTGTTTTTT.